A selection of T cell receptor beta chains follows, all from one sample in a study of shared clonotypes between healthy human individuals. The repertoire was sequenced with immunoSEQ multiplex PCR; TCRdb's copy has only in-frame clones and lacks some. The table records 560,000 or so clones, approximately 96% of them present only once. The specimen was naive CD8+ T cells sorted from blood. These receptor sequences come from a woman aged 30 to 39 in good health. Both conserved end residues are part of each CDR3. The D gene is left open where the match is weak. The size of a clone is reported for some rows only, either as once, few or many, or as a class for expanded clones.

j_call	d_call	clone_size	v_call	cdr3_aa	cdr3_nt
TRBJ2-3	TRBD2	.	TRBV5-1	CASSARLAGASTDTQYF	TGCGCCAGCAGCGCCCGACTAGCGGGAGCCAGCACAGATACGCAGTATTTT
TRBJ1-5	TRBD1	.	TRBV6-1	CASSEVGQVMYQPQHF	TGTGCCAGCAGTGAAGTGGGACAGGTAATGTATCAGCCCCAGCATTTT
TRBJ1-1	.	once	TRBV19	CASSIWAFDTEAFF	TGTGCCAGTAGTATTTGGGCTTTTGACACTGAAGCTTTCTTT
TRBJ1-4	.	once	TRBV13	CASSRQGLEGEKLFF	TGTGCCAGCAGTCGTCAGGGATTAGAAGGTGAAAAACTGTTTTTT
TRBJ2-2	.	.	TRBV27	CASSLSGAIHYTGELFF	TGTGCCAGCAGTTTATCGGGGGCAATCCATTACACCGGGGAGCTGTTTTTT
TRBJ2-7	TRBD2	.	TRBV27	CASAPLGTSYEQYF	TGTGCCAGCGCCCCACTGGGGACTAGTTACGAGCAGTACTTC
TRBJ2-1	.	.	TRBV5-4	CASSADNEQFF	TGTGCCAGCAGTGCGGACAATGAGCAGTTCTTC
TRBJ2-7	TRBD1	.	TRBV27	CASIAGTGFGEQYF	TGTGCCAGCATTGCCGGGACAGGGTTCGGCGAGCAGTACTTC
TRBJ2-1	.	once	TRBV27	CASSSQGSYNEQFF	TGTGCCAGCAGTAGTCAGGGTTCCTACAATGAGCAGTTCTTC
TRBJ2-2	.	once	TRBV15	CATSSPLRGELFF	TGTGCCACCAGCTCCCCTTTGAGGGGGGAGCTGTTTTTT
TRBJ1-1	.	.	TRBV4-1	CASRQPGQMNTEAFF	TGCGCCAGCAGGCAACCGGGACAAATGAACACTGAAGCTTTCTTT
TRBJ1-1	.	.	TRBV4-2	CASSQGQETEAFF	TGTGCCAGCAGCCAAGGGCAGGAGACTGAAGCTTTCTTT
TRBJ1-1	.	few	TRBV5-1	CASSFGGDTEAFF	TGCGCCAGCAGCTTCGGGGGAGACACTGAAGCTTTCTTT
TRBJ2-1	.	.	TRBV9	CASNRGLSKANEQFF	TGTGCCAGCAACAGGGGACTATCAAAGGCCAATGAGCAGTTCTTC
TRBJ2-2	.	.	TRBV9	CASSVGVSKRGELFF	TGTGCCAGCAGCGTAGGGGTCTCGAAAAGGGGGGAGCTGTTTTTT
TRBJ2-3	TRBD2	.	TRBV6-1	CASSEPAGYSTDTQYF	TGTGCCAGCAGTGAACCAGCGGGGTATAGCACAGATACGCAGTATTTT
TRBJ1-1	.	.	TRBV18	CASSQGHPRDTEAFF	TGTGCCAGCTCACAGGGACACCCGAGGGACACTGAAGCTTTCTTT
TRBJ1-2	TRBD1	.	TRBV27	CASSLSHRGDGYTF	TGTGCCAGCAGTTTATCTCACAGGGGAGATGGCTACACCTTC
TRBJ2-7	.	once	TRBV11-2	CASSFVGRPYEQYF	TGTGCCAGCAGCTTTGTGGGTAGGCCCTACGAGCAGTACTTC
TRBJ2-3	.	.	TRBV7-6	CASSGSGSSRDFGTDTQYF	TGTGCCAGCAGCGGAAGTGGGTCTAGTAGGGACTTCGGCACAGATACGCAGTATTTT
TRBJ1-5	.	.	TRBV2	CASSEPGQVNQPQHF	TGTGCCAGCAGTGAACCGGGACAAGTCAATCAGCCCCAGCATTTT
TRBJ1-2	.	.	TRBV4-1	CASSPAGLRGYTF	TGCGCCAGCAGCCCAGCGGGACTCCGGGGCTACACCTTC
TRBJ1-2	.	.	TRBV10-3	CAISDEQGHYGYTF	TGTGCCATCAGTGACGAACAGGGACACTATGGCTACACCTTC
TRBJ2-1	.	.	TRBV5-6	CASSRDSLEQFF	TGTGCCAGCAGCCGTGACTCACTTGAGCAGTTCTTC
TRBJ2-7	TRBD1	once	TRBV6-1	CASSEYGTGTYEQYF	TGTGCCAGCAGTGAATATGGGACAGGGACCTACGAGCAGTACTTC
TRBJ2-7	.	.	TRBV30	CACEGQPYEQYF	TGTGCCTGCGAGGGACAACCCTACGAGCAGTACTTC
TRBJ2-7	TRBD2	.	TRBV6-5	CASSPNPGLVSEQYF	TGTGCCAGCAGTCCAAACCCGGGACTAGTTTCCGAGCAGTACTTC
TRBJ2-7	.	.	TRBV27	CASSFSPSSYEQYF	TGTGCCAGCAGTTTTTCTCCGAGCTCCTACGAGCAGTACTTC
TRBJ2-7	.	once	TRBV7-6	CASSRTRGEQYF	TGTGCCAGCAGCCGAACCCGGGGGGAGCAGTACTTC
TRBJ1-2	TRBD1	.	TRBV28	CASSPLRQGGNYGYTF	TGTGCCAGCAGTCCTCTTCGACAGGGGGGGAACTATGGCTACACCTTC
TRBJ1-1	TRBD1	.	TRBV5-1	CASSSGQGATEAFF	TGCGCCAGCAGCTCCGGACAGGGGGCAACTGAAGCTTTCTTT
TRBJ2-7	.	.	TRBV4-1	CASSQDPAGRYEQYF	TGCGCCAGCAGCCAAGATCCCGCGGGGCGCTACGAGCAGTACTTC
TRBJ1-1	TRBD1	few	TRBV28	CASSLNRGIDAEAFF	TGTGCCAGCAGTTTGAACAGGGGTATCGACGCTGAAGCTTTCTTT
TRBJ2-1	.	.	TRBV2	CASRLGRNEQFF	TGTGCCAGCAGACTGGGGAGGAATGAGCAGTTCTTC
TRBJ2-7	TRBD2	.	TRBV7-8	CASRGESYEQYF	TGTGCCAGCCGGGGGGAGTCCTACGAGCAGTACTTC
TRBJ2-7	TRBD2	.	TRBV29-1	CSVERESGYEQYF	TGCAGCGTTGAGCGGGAGTCGGGCTACGAGCAGTACTTC
TRBJ2-5	.	.	TRBV27	CASSLMGMETQYF	TGTGCCAGCAGTTTAATGGGGATGGAGACCCAGTACTTC
TRBJ1-1	.	.	TRBV6-1	CAGGATEAFF	TGTGCTGGGGGGGCGACTGAAGCTTTCTTT
TRBJ2-7	.	.	TRBV28	CASRSPPGTLIYF	TGTGCCAGCAGATCGCCCCCCGGGACACTAATTTACTTC
TRBJ2-7	TRBD2	.	TRBV10-2	CASSVITSGPAYEQYF	TGCGCCAGCAGCGTAATTACTAGCGGGCCCGCCTACGAGCAGTACTTC
TRBJ2-1	.	.	TRBV29-1	CSVEVPLWNEQFF	TGCAGCGTTGAAGTGCCGCTTTGGAATGAGCAGTTCTTC
TRBJ1-1	.	.	TRBV27	CASSLGVGTEAFF	TGTGCCAGCAGCCTAGGGGTAGGCACTGAAGCTTTCTTT
TRBJ2-3	TRBD2	.	TRBV4-1	CASSRAPGLATDTQYF	TGCGCCAGCAGCCGAGCGCCGGGACTAGCGACAGATACGCAGTATTTT
TRBJ1-4	.	.	TRBV7-8	CASRTAAADNEKLFF	TGTGCCAGCAGGACGGCTGCAGCGGATAATGAAAAACTGTTTTTT
TRBJ2-1	TRBD2	.	TRBV6-5	CATNSGLYNEQFF	TGTGCCACTAATAGCGGGTTATACAATGAGCAGTTCTTC